Listed here are 26 T cell receptor beta chains from one sample, sequenced in a study of blood T cells in healthy people across ages. The use of a sample-barcoded 5' primer and a J-beta primer mix characterized a second PCR of about 7 to 12 cycles. TCRdb recomputed calls from the 5' RACE reads with MiXCR, one row per CDR3 protein. The repertoire has some 1.6 million distinct CDR3 sequences, roughly 32% of them found once; the top ten carry about 11%. Sequenced input: blood. The receptors here all came from a woman aged 25 to 45 in good health.

The chain is built from TRBV5-1 and TRBJ1-2; D is uncertain. The V gene lost 2 bases and the J gene lost 0 bases, with 8 bases spanning the gap. There are 14 residues in the CDR3. Germline V gene lookup returns CDR1 SGHRS and CDR2 YFSETQ. The CDR3 nucleotides read TGCGCCAGCAGCTTTAACCAAGCTAACTATGGCTACACCTTC. It translates to CASSFNQANYGYTF.

The rearrangement joins TRBV18 to TRBJ2-3; D is undetermined. CDR1 is KGHSH, CDR2 LQKENI, per germline. The V end lost 3 bases, the J end lost 4 bases, and 11 bases lay between the germline ends. CDR3 size: 14 residues. CDR3 sequence (DNA): TGTGCCAGCTCACCCCAAGCCAGGTCAGATACGCAGTATTTT. This encodes CASSPQARSDTQYF.

The chain carries TRBV5-1 and TRBJ2-2; 13 positions agree with TRBD2. The V gene's germline CDR1 is SGHRS and CDR2 YFSETQ. V was clipped by 1 base and J by 1 base; unmatched bases: 1. CDR3 length: 17 amino acids. The CDR3 sequence: CASSLRTSGGNTGELFF. In nucleotides, the CDR3 is TGCGCCAGCAGCTTGCGGACTAGCGGGGGGAACACCGGGGAGCTGTTTTTT.

V is TRBV5-1 and J is TRBJ1-1; tentatively, D is TRBD1 (6 bases). CDR1 and CDR2 from the germline V gene are SGHRS and YFSETQ. The ends were cut back, 7 bases at V and 1 base at J, with 11 bases in the middle. This CDR3 contains 13 residues. The CDR3 sequence is CASWGQTNTEAFF. As DNA, the CDR3 is TGCGCCAGCTGGGGACAAACGAACACTGAAGCTTTCTTT.

This clonotype was seen once. The chain is built from TRBV7-3 and TRBJ2-7; unclear D gene. The length of the CDR3 is 10 residues. CDR1 is SGHTA, CDR2 FQGTGA, per germline. With 8 bases removed from V and 6 bases from J, the gap between germline ends came to 8 bases. The chain's CDR3 is CASRVGEQYF. In DNA, the CDR3 is TGTGCCAGCCGGGTTGGCGAGCAGTACTTC.

J is TRBJ2-5 and V is TRBV28; no clear D gene. Looked up from germline, CDR1 is MDHEN and CDR2 is SYDVKM. The CDR3 runs 14 residues. Trimming took 8 bases from V and 11 from J, leaving 24 bases between them. This CDR3 is CASLGFEGYNEQYF. In DNA, the CDR3 is TGTGCCAGCCTCGGCTTTGAAGGCTACAATGAGCAGTACTTC. Combining the CDR3 with reference TRBV28 and TRBJ2-5 gives the whole variable domain DVKVTQSSRYLVKRTGEKVFLECVQDMDHENMFWYRQDPGLGLRLIYFSYDVKMKEKGDIPEGYSVSREKKERFSLILESASTNQTSMYLCASLGFEGYNEQYFGPGTRLLVL.

J is TRBJ2-2 and V is TRBV7-9; D uncertain. CDR1 and CDR2 from the germline V gene are SEHNR and FQNEAQ (reference sequence). V was trimmed by 8 bases and J by 6 bases, leaving 13 bases between them. There are 13 residues in the CDR3. CDR3 coding DNA: TGTGCCAGCCAGCTAATGATTTCCGGGGAGCTGTTTTTT. Translation: CASQLMISGELFF. Full variable domain (remainder filled in from reference TRBV7-9 and TRBJ2-2): DTGVSQNPRHKITKRGQNVTFRCDPISEHNRLYWYRQTLGQGPEFLTYFQNEAQLEKSRLLSDRFSAERPKGSFSTLEIQRTEQGDSAMYLCASQLMISGELFFGEGSRLTVL.

This clonotype was seen at least ten times. The chain combines TRBV7-2 with TRBJ2-3; 8 bases line up with TRBD2. This CDR3 has 14 residues. The germline V gene encodes CDR1 SGHTA and CDR2 FQGNSA. The trim removed 2 bases at V and 13 bases at J, leaving 11 bases unmatched. The CDR3: CASSLNRGGGSKYF. CDR3 sequence (DNA): TGTGCCAGCAGCTTAAATAGGGGCGGGGGGTCGAAGTATTTT.

Only a few counts were recorded for this clonotype. This chain joins TRBV5-1 and TRBJ2-5; D may correspond to TRBD1 or TRBD2 (5 bases each). CDR1 is SGHRS, CDR2 YFSETQ, per germline. Trimming pared 5 bases from V and 4 bases from J, leaving 24 bases between. The CDR3 extends over 17 amino acids. CDR3 in DNA: TGCGCCAGCAGTCTTGATTGGGACGGCACAGAGGGAGAGACCCAGTACTTC. Protein: CASSLDWDGTEGETQYF.

The chain recombines TRBV2 with TRBJ1-5, with a possible D match to TRBD1 (6 bases). The CDR3 extends over 15 amino acids. V lost 1 base and J 5 bases, leaving 12 bases between the germline ends. Germline V CDR1 and CDR2: SNHLY, FYNNEI. The CDR3, as DNA: TGTGCCAGCAGTGAAGGAACAGGGTTGGATCAGCCCCAGCATTTT. Its protein product is CASSEGTGLDQPQHF.

There are many counts of this clonotype. V is TRBV6-6 and J is TRBJ2-3; D may be TRBD1 (6 bases). The CDR3 length is 14 residues. Germline V lookup: CDR1 MNHNY, CDR2 SVGAGI (reference sequence). V gave up 11 bases and J gave up 0 bases, with 15 bases separating them. The CDR3 DNA sequence: TGTGCCGCTAGGGGGACGGCTAGCACAGATACGCAGTATTTT. It encodes CAARGTASTDTQYF.

This clonotype occurred a few times. The CDR3 loop reads CASGLVLGVANYGYTF. The CDR3 DNA reads as TGTGCTAGTGGTTTGGTATTAGGCGTAGCTAACTATGGCTACACCTTC. The rearrangement links TRBV12-5 to TRBJ1-2, with D unresolved. Germline V gene lookup returns CDR1 LGHNT and CDR2 FRNRAP. This CDR3 has 16 amino acids. The V and J ends lost 0 bases and 0 bases respectively, with 11 bases between them.

This clonotype was seen a few times. For the CDR3, the DNA is TGTGCCAGCAGCCAAGATAAGGGTCAGAATGGGGAAAAACTGTTTTTT. Encoded protein: CASSQDKGQNGEKLFF. The chain combines TRBV4-2 with TRBJ1-4; D unclear. This CDR3 has 16 residues. The germline V gene encodes CDR1 LGHNA and CDR2 YNFKEQ. V lost 0 bases, J lost 8 bases, and 16 bases lay in between.

This clonotype was counted at least ten times. This chain joins TRBV27 and TRBJ2-1, with D maybe TRBD1 (6 bases). This CDR3 has 17 residues. Germline V gene lookup returns CDR1 MNHEY and CDR2 SMNVEV (reference sequence). V was cut by 2 bases and J by 2 bases, with 16 bases left in between. The CDR3 reads CASSLLGAGSPYNEQFF. The CDR3 bases are TGTGCCAGCAGTTTACTGGGGGCAGGGTCCCCCTACAATGAGCAGTTCTTC.

The chain uses TRBV19 and TRBJ2-3; D is possibly TRBD2 (5 bases). V was clipped by 6 bases and J by 2 bases, with 9 bases between them. The CDR3 is 13 amino acids. Germline lookup yields CDR1 LNHDA and CDR2 SQIVND (reference sequence). In nucleotides, the CDR3 is TGTGCCAGTAGGGAGGCAGCCACAGATACGCAGTATTTT. As protein: CASREAATDTQYF.

This clonotype was detected a few times. The chain combines TRBV4-1 with TRBJ1-2, with TRBD1 as a possible D gene (6 bases). The germline V gene has CDR1 MGHRA and CDR2 YSYEKL. The CDR3 runs 17 residues. The germline V and J ends were trimmed by 3 bases and 0 bases, with 17 bases remaining between them. The DNA for the CDR3 is TGCGCCAGCAGCCACGACGCTTTCACAGGGTCTAACTATGGCTACACCTTC. Amino acid sequence: CASSHDAFTGSNYGYTF.

The chain has TRBV21-1 and TRBJ2-1; the tabulated D call, TRBD2, remains unverified against the DNA. TRBV21-1 is deemed a pseudogene. This CDR3 contains 21 residues. The CDR3 DNA reads TGTGCCAGCAGCAAAGGGGAGGGGCTAGCGGGTCTGAAACGCTCCTACAATGAGCAGTTCTTC. It specifies CASSKGEGLAGLKRSYNEQFF.

The chain combines TRBV13 with TRBJ2-1; D is undetermined. This CDR3 has 15 residues. Per the germline V gene, CDR1 is PRHDT and CDR2 is FYEKMQ (reference sequence). V lost 4 bases to trimming and J lost 1 base, with 11 bases between them. This chain's CDR3 is CASSSLGLSYNEQFF. The CDR3 DNA reads as TGTGCCAGCAGCTCGCTAGGGCTATCCTACAATGAGCAGTTCTTC.

This sequence joins TRBV4-1 and TRBJ2-3; 9 bases map to TRBD1. V dropped 0 bases and J dropped 0; count of bases not matched to a gene: 4. The CDR3 extends over 17 amino acids. The germline V gene has CDR1 MGHRA and CDR2 YSYEKL. CDR3 sequence reads: CASSQEIGTGSTDTQYF. CDR3 bases: TGCGCCAGCAGCCAAGAGATAGGGACAGGGAGCACAGATACGCAGTATTTT.

The chain uses TRBV3-1 and TRBJ2-4, with 11 bases matching TRBD1. The germline CDR1 and CDR2 sequences are LGHDT and YNNKEL (reference sequence). The CDR3 runs 16 residues. V gave up 5 bases and J gave up 6 bases; unmatched junction bases: 9. CDR3 in DNA: TGTGCCAGCAGCGAATCCCCCGGGACAGGGGGAAACATTCAGTACTTC. It specifies CASSESPGTGGNIQYF.

The chain links TRBV5-1 to TRBJ2-1; tentatively, D is TRBD1 (6 bases). The CDR3 extends over 17 amino acids. Between the trimmed V and J ends, which lost 2 bases and 7 bases, there was a span of 22 bases. Germline V gene data show CDR1 as SGHRS and CDR2 as YFSETQ. CDR3 loop: CASSLIQGMTVGNEQFF. The CDR3 DNA reads TGCGCCAGCAGCTTAATCCAGGGGATGACGGTGGGGAATGAGCAGTTCTTC. Supplemented by reference TRBV5-1 and TRBJ2-1, the full variable domain reads KAGVTQTPRYLIKTRGQQVTLSCSPISGHRSVSWYQQTPGQGLQFLFEYFSETQRNKGNFPGRFSGRQFSNSRSEMNVSTLELGDSALYLCASSLIQGMTVGNEQFFGPGTRLTVL.

The V and J genes are TRBV2 and TRBJ2-7; D gene uncertain. V was pared by 6 bases and J by 3 bases, with 15 bases between. This CDR3 contains 14 residues. Germline V gives CDR1 SNHLY, CDR2 FYNNEI. The CDR3 sequence: CASRLSGYNYEQYF. DNA for the CDR3: TGTGCCAGCAGGTTATCTGGCTACAACTACGAGCAGTACTTC.

This clonotype has more than one count but fewer than ten. This sequence joins TRBV9 and TRBJ2-7; TRBD1 aligns across 7 bases. The V and J ends lost 0 bases and 3 bases, in that order; junction bases with no gene match: 6. From germline, CDR1 is SGDLS and CDR2 YYNGEE. CDR3 length: 15 amino acids. Here the CDR3 DNA reads TGTGCCAGCAGCGTAGACAGGGGCGGTTTCTACGAGCAGTACTTC. Amino acid sequence: CASSVDRGGFYEQYF.

J is TRBJ2-1 and V is TRBV20-1; 9 bases are shared with TRBD2. Germline CDR1 and CDR2: DFQATT and SNEGSKA (reference sequence). With V trimmed by 1 base and J by 6 bases, 13 bases remained unmatched. The CDR3 is 17 residues long. CDR3 sequence (DNA): TGCAGTGCTAGAGGGCCGGGAATAGCGGGAGTAGCCAATGAGCAGTTCTTC. Translating it yields CSARGPGIAGVANEQFF.

V gene TRBV25-1 combines with J gene TRBJ2-1; D is possibly TRBD2 (6 bases). Germline CDR1 MGHDK, CDR2 SYGVNS. The CDR3 loop spans 17 amino acids. The ends were cut back, 2 bases at V and 1 base at J, with 15 bases in the middle. The CDR3 sequence is CASSEAPRLASYNEQFF. In DNA form, the CDR3 reads TGTGCCAGCAGTGAAGCTCCGAGGCTAGCGTCCTACAATGAGCAGTTCTTC.

The chain is built from TRBV12-3 or TRBV12-4 and TRBJ2-2, with 12 bases identical to TRBD2. J gave up 4 bases and V 7 bases, and 10 bases lay outside the gene matches. CDR3 length: 17 residues. Here the CDR3 DNA reads TGTGCCAGCATCCTAGCGGGAGGGCCGGCAGGCACCGGGGAGCTGTTTTTT. Its protein product is CASILAGGPAGTGELFF.